These T cell receptor beta chains were read from a single sample in a study of T cell repertoires in cytomegalovirus infection. TCRdb itself ran the reads through MiXCR, one entry per CDR3 protein. The sample includes 600,000 to 800,000 distinct CDR3 sequences, approximately 24% of them seen just once. Input material: CD8+ T cells from PBMCs. These receptors were collected from a human donor in good health (CMV status not recorded). Some clones in this sample may be carry-over from other donors' samples. CDR3s include the opening cysteine and the closing phenylalanine or tryptophan. Fields, in order: J gene, clone size, D gene, V gene, CDR3 DNA, CDR3 protein. A D gene is named only where the DNA matches it firmly. Clone sizes are given selectively: once, few, many, or a class where the clone is expanded.

>TRBJ2-5|-|-|TRBV25-1
TGTGTCAGCAACGAAGAAGAGACCCAGTACTTC
CVSNEEETQYF
>TRBJ1-3|-|-|TRBV28
TGTGCCAGCAGTTTAGGGACACCCTGGGCCACCATATATTTT
CASSLGTPWATIYF
>TRBJ2-1|few|TRBD2|TRBV5-6
TGTGCCAGCAGCCTAGCGGCCTTCTATGAGCAGTTCTTC
CASSLAAFYEQFF
>TRBJ2-1|many|-|TRBV7-2
TGTGCCAGCAGCTTAGGATCGCTCAATGAGCAGTTCTTC
CASSLGSLNEQFF
>TRBJ2-1|few|-|TRBV19
TGTGCCAGTAGTACCCCCGACTTGAGGTACAATGAGCAGTTCTTC
CASSTPDLRYNEQFF
>TRBJ2-7|few|TRBD2|TRBV5-6
TGTGCCAGCAGCTTCGGGACTAGCGGGAACGAGCAGTACTTC
CASSFGTSGNEQYF
>TRBJ2-3|few|-|TRBV27
TGTGCCAGCAGAACCCCTAGCACAGATACGCAGTATTTT
CASRTPSTDTQYF
>TRBJ2-1|many|-|TRBV7-9
TGTGCCAGCAGCCCCCTCGGAGTACAGCCACCTTACCTCGCCTACAATGAGCAGTTCTTC
CASSPLGVQPPYLAYNEQFF
>TRBJ2-1|-|TRBD1|TRBV27
TGTGCCAGCAGTCCGGGGACAGGGGCAAACAATGAGCAGTTCTTC
CASSPGTGANNEQFF
>TRBJ1-1|few|-|TRBV19
TGTGCCACCGCCCGCATCCAGTCCACTGAAGCTTTCTTT
CATARIQSTEAFF
>TRBJ2-5|-|TRBD2|TRBV7-2
TGTGCCAGCAGCTGGAAAACACGACTAGCGGGGGGGCCTACCCAGTACTTC
CASSWKTRLAGGPTQYF
>TRBJ2-1|few|-|TRBV7-3
TGTGCCAGCAGTTCCGGGACTTCAAATGAGCAGTTCTTC
CASSSGTSNEQFF
>TRBJ1-6|-|-|TRBV6-1
TGTGCCAGCACTATACAGGGATGGGGTAATTCACCCCTCCACTTT
CASTIQGWGNSPLHF
>TRBJ2-1|few|TRBD1|TRBV5-1
TGCGCCAGCAGCCGGGACAGCGATTACAATGAGCAGTTCTTC
CASSRDSDYNEQFF
>TRBJ1-1|few|-|TRBV5-1
TGCGCCAGCACGGACAAAGGCACTGAAGCTTTCTTT
CASTDKGTEAFF
>TRBJ1-1|-|-|TRBV7-2
TGTGCCAGCAGTTTACTTGACTGGGGCACTGAAGCTTTCTTT
CASSLLDWGTEAFF
>TRBJ2-4|few|-|TRBV29-1
TGCAGCGTTCGGGGAAAGAGGGACATTCAGTACTTC
CSVRGKRDIQYF
>TRBJ1-1|many|TRBD1|TRBV7-2
TGTGCCAGCAGCTTCCGGGACAGTCCAATTGAAGCTTTCTTT
CASSFRDSPIEAFF